This T cell receptor (beta chain) was captured by sequencing in a study of OX40 agonist ivuxolimab in advanced cancers. This CDR3 is 16 amino acids long. CDR1 and CDR2 from the germline V gene are SGHRS and YFSETQ. The trim removed 2 bases at V and 3 bases at J, leaving 10 bases unmatched. On this clone itself: The antigen is unknown.

Points from the study as a whole: Clonal expansion by week 6 occurred in CD4+ and CD8+ blood T cells (at 0.1 to 3.0 mg/kg).

Sequenced by immunoSEQ multiplex PCR; TCRdb stores in-frame clones only, minus some. The table has fewer than 65,000 clones, 70% to 90% seen once. V usage is TRBV5-1 and J usage is TRBJ2-7; TRBD1 agrees at 8 bases. This TCR derives from an adult with an advanced solid tumor such as melanoma, head and neck, liver or kidney cancer. The material was CD4+ or CD8+ T cells sorted from blood, obtained in a trial of the OX40 agonist ivuxolimab. The CDR3 protein is CASSLLSGQVLYEQYF. In DNA form, the CDR3 reads TGCGCCAGCAGCTTACTATCGGGACAGGTCCTCTACGAGCAGTACTTC.